This T cell receptor (beta chain) was recorded in a study of T cells in Graves' hyperthyroidism and ophthalmopathy. TCR beta CDR3 regions were amplified from RNA transcripts. HTBI primers were used for first-round RT-PCR of the TCR CDR3. A single record per CDR3 protein comes from TCRdb applying MiXCR to the multiplex PCR reads. This sample yields some 720,000 distinct CDR3 sequences, of which roughly 15% are seen a single time; over 7.5% belongs to the top ten. Germline lookup yields CDR1 KGHDR and CDR2 SFDVKD. CDR3 size: 12 residues. With 2 bases removed from V and 5 bases from J, the gap between germline ends came to 5 bases.

The origin of this receptor is a man younger than 30 with Graves' hyperthyroidism. Input material: blood. This chain connects TRBV24-1 to TRBJ1-2; D unresolved. The CDR3 region is CATSDWGYGYTF. In nucleotides, the CDR3 is TGTGCCACCAGTGATTGGGGATATGGCTACACCTTC.